This T cell receptor (beta chain) appears in the sequencing data of a study of molecular identifiers for immune sequencing clone quantification. V lost 7 bases and J lost 0, with 15 bases in between. This CDR3 has 14 residues. The V gene's germline CDR1 is SQVTM and CDR2 ANQGSEA. This clonotype has a count of ten or more. TCRdb processed the PCR reads anew with MiXCR; each CDR3 protein has one entry. The sample records about 640,000 distinct CDR3 sequences, just under 20% being singletons. The sequence was obtained from a human donor in good health. Some libraries in this study had Jurkat cell RNA spiked in. The sequencing sample was made of naive CD8+ T cells from blood, with Jurkat cell RNA spiked in. Subset given: FACS-sorted CD8+CD4-CCR7+CD45RA+ naive T cells. The rearrangement uses TRBV29-1 and TRBJ1-1, with D unclear. This chain's CDR3 is CSGGSWGVNTEAFF. The CDR3 nucleotides are TGCAGCGGAGGAAGTTGGGGAGTGAACACTGAAGCTTTCTTT.